This T cell receptor beta chain was sequenced for a study of blood T cell repertoires in COVID-19. Study-level information: COVID-19 samples collected from the United States, Italy and Spain covered acute and convalescent phases. The analysed material was cDNA or gDNA that came from T cells, B-cell-depleted T cells, or PBMCs.

Original processing notes: The authors estimated nucleated cell counts from reference gene primer amplification. Assay: immunoSEQ multiplex PCR; the TCRdb copy retains only in-frame clones and omits some. V, J and clone size reflect that table, while D and trimming were determined from the DNA. The sample holds approximately 98,000 clones, less than 75% seen once. The sample taken for sequencing was peripheral blood. The TCR sequence derives from a woman in her thirties or forties with acute or convalescent COVID-19.

This chain's CDR3 is CASSPMSIQDTEAFF. The CDR3 region has the DNA TGTGCCAGCAGCCCGATGTCCATCCAGGACACTGAAGCTTTCTTT. The rearrangement links TRBV7-9 to TRBJ1-1; D not certain. The CDR3 sequence is 15 residues long. Looked up from germline, CDR1 is SEHNR and CDR2 is FQNEAQ (reference sequence). V lost 5 bases, J lost 3 bases, and 16 bases lay in between.